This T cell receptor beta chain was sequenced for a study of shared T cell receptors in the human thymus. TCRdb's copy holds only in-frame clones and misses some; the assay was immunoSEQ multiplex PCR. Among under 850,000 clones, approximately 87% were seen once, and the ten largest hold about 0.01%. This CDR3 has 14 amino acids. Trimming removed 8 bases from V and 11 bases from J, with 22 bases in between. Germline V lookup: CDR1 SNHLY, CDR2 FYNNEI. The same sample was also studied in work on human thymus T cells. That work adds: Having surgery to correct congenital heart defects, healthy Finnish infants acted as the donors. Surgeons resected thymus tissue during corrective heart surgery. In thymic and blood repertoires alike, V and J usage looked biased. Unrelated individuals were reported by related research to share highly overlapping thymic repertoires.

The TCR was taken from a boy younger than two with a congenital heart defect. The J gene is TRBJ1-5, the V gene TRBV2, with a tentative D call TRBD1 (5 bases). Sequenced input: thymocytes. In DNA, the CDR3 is TGTGCCAGCCGCAGCCACAGGAGATTCGTGGCCCAGCATTTT. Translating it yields CASRSHRRFVAQHF. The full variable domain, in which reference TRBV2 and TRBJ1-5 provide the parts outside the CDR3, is EPEVTQTPSHQVTQMGQEVILRCVPISNHLYFYWYRQILGQKVEFLVSFYNNEISEKSEIFDDQFSVERPDGSNFTLKIRSTKLEDSAMYFCASRSHRRFVAQHFGDGTRLSIL.